This T cell receptor (beta chain) was observed in a study of CXCR4 blockade with PD-1 therapy in pancreatic cancer. Germline V CDR1 and CDR2: SQVTM, ANQGSEA. V was pared by 1 base and J by 0 bases, with 11 bases of the junction left unmatched. There are 18 residues in the CDR3. Study observations and caveats: Tumors were clonally expanded, mean around 0.14 versus 0.05 in healthy blood.

Assay used: immunoSEQ multiplex PCR; TCRdb lists only in-frame clones, some missing. The sample holds several thousand clones, about 60% seen once. A remark on this clone: Its antigen remains unknown.

This sequence originates from a human donor with pancreatic ductal adenocarcinoma. The J gene is TRBJ1-2, the V gene TRBV29-1; 10 positions match TRBD1. The sequenced material came from tumor tissue. CDR3 sequence: CSVEGGSTGGRPNYGYTF. In DNA, the CDR3 is TGCAGCGTTGAAGGGGGATCGACAGGGGGCAGACCTAACTATGGCTACACCTTC.